This TCR beta chain was sequenced in a study of T cell repertoires in cytomegalovirus infection. The wider study: Matching HLA type and CMV infection were both indicated by public TCR beta signatures.

V lost 2 bases and J 0 bases, leaving 36 bases between the germline ends. Germline CDR1 and CDR2: SGHVS and FQNEAQ. The CDR3 runs to 24 residues. Whole-study results and caveats: Accumulated public TCR beta family frequency recognized individuals carrying CMV together with the relevant HLA. CMV-specific TCR beta clonotypes restricted by HLA-C were the ones dominating the ex vivo response.

TCRdb reprocessed the reads via MiXCR and lists one record per CDR3 protein. This table has 45,000 to 50,000 distinct CDR3 sequences, roughly a fifth appearing once. This clonotype has at least ten counts. What it recognizes is unknown. The chain is built from TRBV7-8 and TRBJ2-3; no definite D call. This specimen consisted of CD8+ T cells from cultured PBMCs, obtained from culture after CMV antigen stimulation. The TCR sequence derives from a human donor in good health (CMV status not recorded). Some clones in this sample may be carry-over from other donors' samples. The CDR3 region is CASSLKPPTPTAWGDPSSTDTQYF. DNA for the CDR3: TGTGCCAGCAGCTTAAAACCCCCAACCCCGACCGCCTGGGGTGATCCCTCTAGCACAGATACGCAGTATTTT.